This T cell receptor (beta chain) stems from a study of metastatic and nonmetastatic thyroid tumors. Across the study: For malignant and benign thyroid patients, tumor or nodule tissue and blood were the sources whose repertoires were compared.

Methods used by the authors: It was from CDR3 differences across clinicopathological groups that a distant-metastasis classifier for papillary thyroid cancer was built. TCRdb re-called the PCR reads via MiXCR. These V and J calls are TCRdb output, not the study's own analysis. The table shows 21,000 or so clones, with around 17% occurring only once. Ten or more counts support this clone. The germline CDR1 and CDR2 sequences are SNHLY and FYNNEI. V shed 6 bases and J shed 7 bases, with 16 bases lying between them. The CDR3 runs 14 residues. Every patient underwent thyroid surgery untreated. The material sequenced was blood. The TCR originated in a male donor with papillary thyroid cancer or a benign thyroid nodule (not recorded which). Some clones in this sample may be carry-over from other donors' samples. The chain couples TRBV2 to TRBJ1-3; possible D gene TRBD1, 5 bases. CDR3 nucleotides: TGTGCCAGCAGGCCCGGGACGGCGATGAACACCATATATTTT. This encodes CASRPGTAMNTIYF.